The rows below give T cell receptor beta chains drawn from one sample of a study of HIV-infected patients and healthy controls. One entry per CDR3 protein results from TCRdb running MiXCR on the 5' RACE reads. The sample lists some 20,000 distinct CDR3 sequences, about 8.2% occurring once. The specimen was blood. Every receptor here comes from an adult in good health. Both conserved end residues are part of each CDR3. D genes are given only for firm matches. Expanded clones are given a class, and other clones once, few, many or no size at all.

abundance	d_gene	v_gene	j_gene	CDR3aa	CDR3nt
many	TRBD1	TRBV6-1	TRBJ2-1	CASLPGQGNEQFF	TGTGCCAGCCTACCGGGACAGGGGAATGAGCAGTTCTTC
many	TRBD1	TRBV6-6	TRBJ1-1	CASSWGTGSTEAFF	TGTGCCAGCAGTTGGGGGACAGGGAGCACTGAAGCTTTCTTT
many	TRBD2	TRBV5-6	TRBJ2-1	CASSLSGTSEEQFF	TGTGCCAGCAGCCTATCCGGGACTAGCGAAGAGCAGTTCTTC
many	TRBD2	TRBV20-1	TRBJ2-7	CSARDGGRAAYEQYF	TGCAGTGCTAGAGACGGCGGGAGGGCCGCCTACGAGCAGTACTTC
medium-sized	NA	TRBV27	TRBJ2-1	CASMDRRSSYNEQFF	TGTGCCAGCATGGATAGGCGGAGCTCCTACAATGAGCAGTTCTTC
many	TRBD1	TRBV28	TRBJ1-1	CASRSDREVAEAFF	TGTGCCAGCAGATCGGACAGGGAGGTAGCTGAAGCTTTCTTT
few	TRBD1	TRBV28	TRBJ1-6	CASATPTGGRSPLHF	TGTGCCAGCGCGACACCTACAGGGGGACGGTCACCCCTCCACTTT
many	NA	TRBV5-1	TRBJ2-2	CASTFGGSNTGELFF	TGCGCCAGCACTTTCGGAGGGTCCAACACCGGGGAGCTGTTTTTT
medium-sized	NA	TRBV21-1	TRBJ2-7	CASIPAGNYEQYF	TGTGCCAGCATCCCGGCCGGGAACTACGAGCAGTACTTC
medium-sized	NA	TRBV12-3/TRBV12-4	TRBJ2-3	CASTIPDTDTQYF	TGTGCCAGCACCATACCAGACACAGATACGCAGTATTTT
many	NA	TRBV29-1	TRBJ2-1	CSVRVNEVYEQFF	TGCAGCGTTAGGGTGAATGAAGTATATGAGCAGTTCTTC
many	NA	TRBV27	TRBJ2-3	CASSDLYADTQYF	TGTGCCAGCAGTGATCTCTATGCAGATACGCAGTATTTT
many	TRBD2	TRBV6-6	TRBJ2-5	CASSYTSGSEETQYF	TGTGCCAGCAGCTATACTAGCGGGAGCGAGGAGACCCAGTACTTC
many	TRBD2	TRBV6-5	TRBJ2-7	CATCSGLAGAQYF	TGTGCCACTTGCTCGGGACTAGCGGGGGCACAGTACTTC
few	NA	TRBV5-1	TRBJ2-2	CASSLAVAVPAGELFF	TGCGCCAGCAGCTTGGCGGTGGCAGTACCGGCCGGGGAGCTGTTTTTT
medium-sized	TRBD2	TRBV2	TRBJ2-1	CASSESGSSYNEQFF	TGTGCCAGCAGTGAGAGCGGGAGCTCCTACAATGAGCAGTTCTTC
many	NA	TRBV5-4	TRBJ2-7	CASSLGWAPYEQYF	TGTGCCAGCAGCTTGGGGTGGGCCCCCTACGAGCAGTACTTC
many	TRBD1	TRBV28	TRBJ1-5	CASSLRGTGDQPQHF	TGTGCCAGCAGTTTACGGGGGACAGGGGATCAGCCCCAGCATTTT
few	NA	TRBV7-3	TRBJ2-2	CASSSRGDTGELFF	TGTGCCAGCAGCTCCCGGGGAGACACCGGGGAGCTGTTTTTT
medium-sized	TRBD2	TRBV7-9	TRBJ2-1	CASSLRATSAHEQFF	TGTGCCAGCAGCCTGAGAGCGACTAGCGCCCATGAGCAGTTCTTC
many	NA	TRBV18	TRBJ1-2	CASSPRQAANYGYTF	TGTGCCAGCTCACCACGGCAGGCAGCTAACTATGGCTACACCTTC
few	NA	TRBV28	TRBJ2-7	CASSLSPGHRGPLGSYEQYF	TGTGCCAGCAGTTTATCCCCAGGACATCGGGGCCCCCTCGGTTCCTACGAGCAGTACTTC
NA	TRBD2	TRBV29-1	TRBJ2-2	CSALRTSGSAGELFF	TGCAGTGCCTTACGGACTAGCGGGAGTGCCGGGGAGCTGTTTTTT
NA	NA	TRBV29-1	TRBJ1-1	CSGSTSGTLNTEAFF	TGCAGCGGTAGTACCTCCGGGACGTTGAACACTGAAGCTTTCTTT
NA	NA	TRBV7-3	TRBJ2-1	CASSLGLSGYNEQFF	TGTGCCAGCAGCTTAGGTCTTAGCGGCTACAATGAGCAGTTCTTC
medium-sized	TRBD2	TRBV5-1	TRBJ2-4	CASSEVAGVYGIQYF	TGCGCCAGCAGCGAGGTAGCGGGAGTTTATGGCATTCAGTACTTC
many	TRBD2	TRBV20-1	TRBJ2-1	CSAKGVRKTSAFLSNEQFF	TGCAGTGCTAAGGGTGTGAGAAAGACTAGCGCCTTTTTAAGCAATGAGCAGTTCTTC
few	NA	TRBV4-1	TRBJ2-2	CASSQESLLAGELFF	TGCGCCAGCAGCCAAGAAAGCCTCCTTGCCGGGGAGCTGTTTTTT
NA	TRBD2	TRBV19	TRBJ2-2	CASRPRLAGPRKTGELFF	TGTGCCAGTCGACCGAGACTAGCGGGCCCTCGGAAGACCGGGGAGCTGTTTTTT
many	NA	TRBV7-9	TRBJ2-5	CAGGNFQETQYF	TGTGCCGGAGGGAACTTCCAAGAGACCCAGTACTTC
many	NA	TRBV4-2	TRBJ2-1	CASSQDPITNEQFF	TGTGCCAGCAGCCAAGACCCGATTACCAATGAGCAGTTCTTC
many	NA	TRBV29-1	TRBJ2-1	CSVPTGNNEQFF	TGCAGCGTCCCAACAGGTAACAATGAGCAGTTCTTC
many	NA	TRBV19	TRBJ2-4	CASSPTVGIQYF	TGTGCCAGTAGTCCTACAGTGGGCATTCAGTACTTC
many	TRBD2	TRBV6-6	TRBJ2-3	CASSHSGGLGDTQYF	TGTGCCAGCAGTCATAGCGGGGGGCTGGGAGATACGCAGTATTTT
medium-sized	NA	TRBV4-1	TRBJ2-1	CASSQDHRHTINEQFF	TGCGCCAGCAGCCAGGATCACCGGCACACCATCAATGAGCAGTTCTTC
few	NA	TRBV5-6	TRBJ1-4	CASSLKADAATNEKLFF	TGTGCCAGCAGCTTGAAGGCGGACGCTGCAACTAATGAAAAACTGTTTTTT
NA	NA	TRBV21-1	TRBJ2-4	CASSKEGSKNIQYF	TGTGCCAGCAGCAAAGAGGGATCCAAAAACATTCAGTACTTC
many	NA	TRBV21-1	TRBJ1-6	CARKTGTGTSPLHF	TGTGCCCGGAAGACCGGGACAGGGACTTCACCCCTCCACTTT
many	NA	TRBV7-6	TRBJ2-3	CASSLGAGIDTQYF	TGTGCCAGCAGCTTAGGGGCGGGTATTGATACGCAGTATTTT
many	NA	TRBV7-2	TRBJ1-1	CASSLVWGARTEAFF	TGTGCCAGCAGCTTAGTGTGGGGGGCTAGGACTGAAGCTTTCTTT
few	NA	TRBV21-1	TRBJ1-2	CASSKAPLGRELAYGYTF	TGTGCCAGCAGCAAAGCGCCCCTCGGACGCGAACTAGCCTATGGCTACACCTTC
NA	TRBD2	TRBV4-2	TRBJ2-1	CASSRMGLAGGPNEQFF	TGTGCCAGCAGCCGGATGGGACTAGCGGGAGGGCCAAATGAGCAGTTCTTC
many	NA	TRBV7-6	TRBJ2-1	CASSFSGGYEQFF	TGTGCCAGCAGCTTTTCTGGGGGCTATGAGCAGTTCTTC
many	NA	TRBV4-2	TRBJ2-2	CASSRRESLANTGELFF	TGTGCCAGCAGCCGCCGGGAGAGCCTGGCGAACACCGGGGAGCTGTTTTTT
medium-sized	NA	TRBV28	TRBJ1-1	CAAARSGLNTEAFF	TGTGCCGCAGCTAGGTCAGGGTTGAACACTGAAGCTTTCTTT
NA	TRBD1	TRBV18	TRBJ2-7	CASSPGQSYEQYF	TGTGCCAGCTCACCGGGACAGTCCTACGAGCAGTACTTC
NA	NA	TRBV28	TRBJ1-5	CASSLSSSNQPQHF	TGTGCCAGCAGTTTGAGCAGCTCTAATCAGCCCCAGCATTTT
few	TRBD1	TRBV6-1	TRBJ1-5	CASSADRDQPQHF	TGTGCCAGCAGCGCCGACAGGGATCAGCCCCAGCATTTT
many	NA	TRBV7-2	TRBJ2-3	CASSAYTDTQYF	TGTGCCAGCAGCGCCTACACAGATACGCAGTATTTT
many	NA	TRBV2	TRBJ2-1	CASSELSKSSYNEQFF	TGTGCCAGCAGTGAACTCAGCAAAAGCTCCTACAATGAGCAGTTCTTC